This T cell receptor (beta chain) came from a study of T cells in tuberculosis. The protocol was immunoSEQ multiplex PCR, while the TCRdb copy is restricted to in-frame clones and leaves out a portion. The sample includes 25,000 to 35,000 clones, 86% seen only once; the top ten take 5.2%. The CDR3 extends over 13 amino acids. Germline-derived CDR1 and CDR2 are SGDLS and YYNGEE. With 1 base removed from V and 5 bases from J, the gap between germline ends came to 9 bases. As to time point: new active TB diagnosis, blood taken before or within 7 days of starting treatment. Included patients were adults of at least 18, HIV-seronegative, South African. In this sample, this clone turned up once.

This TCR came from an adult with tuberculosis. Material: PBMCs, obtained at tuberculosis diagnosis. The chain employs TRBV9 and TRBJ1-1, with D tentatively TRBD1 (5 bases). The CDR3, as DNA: TGTGCCAGCAGCGTAAGTGGGGCTACTGAAGCTTTCTTT. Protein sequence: CASSVSGATEAFF.